The text below deals with one T cell receptor (beta chain). The sample comes from a study of T cells expressing NK-cell markers. Study overall: With respect to HCMV, most of the eight sequenced donors were seropositive, and one was seronegative.

TCRdb reworked the 5' RACE reads into one entry per CDR3 protein, no DNA. The table for this sample gives some 300,000 distinct CDR3 sequences. Germline CDR1 MGHDK, CDR2 SYGVNS. The CDR3 spans 20 residues. This chain joins TRBV25-1 and TRBJ2-2; TCRdb proposes TRBD2, but this gene call is untestable without DNA. The receptor was derived from a man aged 18 to 30 in good health. The sequencing input was blood T cells: a sorted CD56 or NKG2C T cell subset, CD4+ or CD8+ T cells, or bulk PBMC T cells (not recorded which). The CDR3 protein is CASKGGTPGSIRANTGELFF.